These T cell receptor beta chains were read from a single sample in a study of T cell changes during pregnancy in multiple sclerosis. Data came from immunoSEQ multiplex PCR; TCRdb stores just in-frame clones and leaves some out. This sample yields about 30,000 clones, of which roughly 93% are seen a single time; approximately 4.4% belongs to the top ten. Here the sequenced sample was peripheral blood, taken in the second trimester of pregnancy. These receptors all stem from a female donor in good health, enrolled as a control in a pregnancy study. Each CDR3 is given with its conserved first and last residue. The D gene is left open where the match is weak. Clone size, where shown, is once, few, many, or a class for clones that have expanded.

>TRBD1|TRBV10-3|TRBJ1-6|-
CAISTGTASPLHF
TGTGCCATCAGTACCGGGACAGCCTCACCCCTCCACTTT
>-|TRBV5-4|TRBJ2-5|-
CASSQLNGQETQYF
TGTGCCAGCAGCCAATTAAACGGGCAAGAGACCCAGTACTTC
>-|TRBV10-1|TRBJ2-1|-
CASSEYRVGNEQFF
TGCGCCAGCAGTGAGTACAGGGTTGGCAATGAGCAGTTCTTC
>-|TRBV23-1|TRBJ2-3|-
CASSRGEVFPYTDTQYF
TGCGCCAGCAGTCGGGGGGAGGTTTTCCCCTACACAGATACGCAGTATTTT
>-|TRBV10-3|TRBJ2-5|-
CASGTAETQYF
TGTGCCAGCGGGACAGCTGAGACCCAGTACTTC
>-|TRBV15|TRBJ1-2|-
CATSRGGGAWDYGYTF
TGTGCCACCAGCAGGGGTGGGGGGGCTTGGGACTATGGCTACACCTTC
>TRBD1|TRBV30|TRBJ2-7|-
CAGQESYEQYF
TGTGCCGGACAGGAATCCTACGAGCAGTACTTC
>-|TRBV10-3|TRBJ1-1|-
CAISDRGGITEAFF
TGTGCCATCAGTGATAGGGGCGGGATCACTGAAGCTTTCTTT
>-|TRBV5-8|TRBJ2-7|-
CASSFLNSYEQYF
TGTGCCAGCAGCTTCTTAAACTCCTACGAGCAGTACTTC
>-|TRBV5-4|TRBJ1-1|-
CASSLAASARTEAFF
TGTGCCAGCAGCTTGGCCGCTTCCGCGCGCACTGAAGCTTTCTTT
>TRBD1|TRBV19|TRBJ2-3|-
CASSTDRVPTDTQYF
TGTGCCAGTAGTACCGACAGGGTACCCACAGATACGCAGTATTTT
>-|TRBV2|TRBJ2-7|-
CASSDPRGTYEQYF
TGTGCCAGCAGTGACCCGAGGGGGACCTACGAGCAGTACTTC
>-|TRBV7-3|TRBJ2-1|-
CASSLTSGGYNEQFF
TGTGCCAGCAGCTTAACGTCCGGGGGCTACAATGAGCAGTTCTTC
>TRBD1|TRBV6-1|TRBJ2-7|-
CASSHGTGSSYEQYF
TGTGCCAGCAGTCACGGGACAGGGAGCTCCTACGAGCAGTACTTC
>TRBD2|TRBV6-5|TRBJ2-7|-
CASSYHPSGLSYEQYF
TGTGCCAGCAGTTACCATCCTAGCGGGTTGTCCTACGAGCAGTACTTC
>TRBD1|TRBV11-3|TRBJ2-1|-
CASSWDRGQDEQFF
TGTGCCAGCAGCTGGGACAGGGGGCAGGATGAGCAGTTCTTC
>-|TRBV6-5|TRBJ1-5|-
CASSRGYNQPQHF
TGTGCCAGCAGTCGAGGGTACAATCAGCCCCAGCATTTT
>-|TRBV7-9|TRBJ2-3|-
CASSSTGTDTQYF
TGTGCCAGCAGCTCAACAGGCACAGATACGCAGTATTTT
>TRBD1|TRBV7-9|TRBJ1-2|once
CASSLGTGHYGYTF
TGTGCCAGCAGCTTAGGGACAGGGCACTATGGCTACACCTTC
>TRBD1|TRBV28|TRBJ1-3|-
CASGDGTEVGGNTIYF
TGTGCCAGCGGGGACGGGACAGAGGTAGGAGGAAACACCATATATTTT
>-|TRBV4-2|TRBJ2-7|-
CASSPSEVGEQYF
TGTGCCAGCAGCCCTTCCGAGGTAGGCGAGCAGTACTTC
>TRBD2|TRBV30|TRBJ2-5|-
CAWSASGGRETQYF
TGTGCCTGGAGTGCTTCGGGAGGGAGAGAGACCCAGTACTTC
>TRBD2|TRBV7-3|TRBJ2-1|-
CASSLRAGGPKGQFF
TGTGCCAGCAGCTTAAGAGCGGGAGGGCCCAAGGGGCAGTTCTTC
>TRBD1|TRBV5-1|TRBJ2-1|-
CASSLVGTGGSFGNEQFF
TGCGCCAGCAGCTTGGTCGGGACAGGGGGATCTTTTGGGAATGAGCAGTTCTTC
>TRBD2|TRBV11-2|TRBJ2-1|-
CASSLGGRFEQFF
TGTGCCAGCTCCCTGGGCGGGAGGTTCGAGCAGTTCTTC
>TRBD1|TRBV5-1|TRBJ2-7|-
CASSSSGTGGYEQYF
TGCGCCAGCAGTTCTTCCGGGACAGGGGGCTACGAGCAGTACTTC
>-|TRBV19|TRBJ1-5|-
CASSIIRTAHQPQHF
TGTGCCAGTAGTATAATCAGGACAGCGCATCAGCCCCAGCATTTT
>-|TRBV5-6|TRBJ2-1|once
CASSFRNEQFF
TGTGCCAGCAGCTTCCGCAATGAGCAGTTCTTC
>TRBD2|TRBV4-2|TRBJ2-1|once
CASGAGGRNEQFF
TGTGCCAGCGGAGCGGGGGGGCGCAATGAGCAGTTCTTC
>-|TRBV4-1|TRBJ1-1|-
CASSQGGRSGNTEAFF
TGCGCCAGCAGCCAAGGGGGAAGGAGCGGGAACACTGAAGCTTTCTTT
>-|TRBV30|TRBJ1-3|-
CAWSVPGRGNTIYF
TGTGCCTGGAGTGTACCCGGGAGGGGAAACACCATATACTTT
>-|TRBV5-1|TRBJ1-1|-
CASSLSRIPNTEAFF
TGCGCCAGCAGCTTGAGTAGAATTCCGAACACTGAAGCTTTCTTT
>-|TRBV27|TRBJ1-3|-
CASRGAVGNTIYF
TGTGCCAGCAGGGGGGCGGTTGGAAACACCATATATTTT
>-|TRBV5-1|TRBJ1-3|-
CASSLAGQGSGNTIYF
TGCGCCAGCAGCTTAGCAGGTCAAGGCTCTGGAAACACCATATATTTT
>TRBD2|TRBV6-4|TRBJ2-3|-
CASRRLAGGADTQYF
TGTGCCAGCAGAAGACTAGCGGGGGGGGCAGATACGCAGTATTTT
>-|TRBV21-1|TRBJ2-3|-
CASSKGTSGGLSTDTQYF
TGTGCCAGCAGCAAAGGGACTAGCGGGGGGTTGAGCACAGATACGCAGTATTTT
>-|TRBV7-9|TRBJ1-4|-
CASSLRQTISTATNEKLFF
TGTGCCAGCAGCTTAAGGCAGACTATTAGCACTGCAACTAATGAAAAACTGTTTTTT
>TRBD1|TRBV19|TRBJ2-7|-
CASRQQGANEQYF
TGTGCCAGTAGGCAACAGGGGGCAAACGAGCAGTACTTC
>-|TRBV4-1|TRBJ2-1|-
CASSQVGRDSDEQFF
TGCGCCAGCAGCCAAGTGGGCCGGGACTCTGATGAGCAGTTCTTC
>-|TRBV7-8|TRBJ1-5|-
CASSLGAVNSNQPQHF
TGTGCCAGCAGCTTAGGTGCGGTAAATAGCAATCAGCCCCAGCATTTT
>-|TRBV23-1|TRBJ1-3|-
CASSQSKKGPSGNTIYF
TGCGCCAGCAGTCAATCTAAGAAGGGGCCTTCTGGAAACACCATATATTTT
>-|TRBV13|TRBJ2-1|-
CASSLPQGSLGEQFF
TGTGCCAGCAGCTTACCCCAGGGGTCACTAGGTGAGCAGTTCTTC
>TRBD1|TRBV28|TRBJ1-5|-
CASKPTGGGQPQHF
TGTGCCAGCAAACCCACAGGGGGGGGTCAGCCCCAGCATTTT
>-|TRBV5-6|TRBJ2-7|-
CASTLSEFAEQYF
TGTGCCAGCACACTTAGTGAGTTCGCGGAGCAGTACTTC
>-|TRBV28|TRBJ2-7|-
CASSTGPPSGEQYF
TGTGCCAGCAGTACAGGGCCCCCATCGGGCGAGCAGTACTTC
>TRBD2|TRBV19|TRBJ2-4|-
CASSSKREGAKNIQYF
TGTGCCAGTAGTTCAAAGCGGGAGGGAGCCAAAAACATTCAGTACTTC
>-|TRBV7-9|TRBJ1-4|-
CASSLDQGGGATNEKLFF
TGTGCCAGCAGCTTAGATCAGGGAGGAGGCGCAACTAATGAAAAACTGTTTTTT
>-|TRBV7-3|TRBJ2-7|once
CASSLKAGSYEQYF
TGTGCCAGCAGCTTAAAGGCGGGTTCCTACGAGCAGTACTTC
>-|TRBV7-3|TRBJ2-2|-
CASSLQRGTGELFF
TGTGCCAGCAGCTTACAACGGGGTACCGGGGAGCTGTTTTTT